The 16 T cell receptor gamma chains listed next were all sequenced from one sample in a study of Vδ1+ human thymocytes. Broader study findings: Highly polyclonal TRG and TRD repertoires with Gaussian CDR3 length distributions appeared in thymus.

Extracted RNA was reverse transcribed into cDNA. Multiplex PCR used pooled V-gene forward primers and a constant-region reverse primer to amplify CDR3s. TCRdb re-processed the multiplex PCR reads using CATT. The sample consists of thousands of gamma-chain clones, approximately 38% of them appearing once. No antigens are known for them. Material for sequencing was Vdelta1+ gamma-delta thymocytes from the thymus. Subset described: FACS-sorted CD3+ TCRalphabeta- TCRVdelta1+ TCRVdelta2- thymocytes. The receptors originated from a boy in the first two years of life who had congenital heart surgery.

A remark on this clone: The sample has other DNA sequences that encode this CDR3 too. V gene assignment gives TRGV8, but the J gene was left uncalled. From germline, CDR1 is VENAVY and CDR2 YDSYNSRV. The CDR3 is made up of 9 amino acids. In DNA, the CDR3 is TGCGCCACCTCCCCAAACGGACTCTTT. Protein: CATSPNGLF.

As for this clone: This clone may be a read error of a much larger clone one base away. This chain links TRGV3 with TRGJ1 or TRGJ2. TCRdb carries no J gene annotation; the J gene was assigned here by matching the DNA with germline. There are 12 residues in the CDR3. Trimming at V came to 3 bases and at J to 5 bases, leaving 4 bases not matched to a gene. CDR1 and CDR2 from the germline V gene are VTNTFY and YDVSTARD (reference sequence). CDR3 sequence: CATWDGDYKKLF. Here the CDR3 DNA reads TGTGCCACCTGGGACGGTGATTATAAGAAACTCTTT.

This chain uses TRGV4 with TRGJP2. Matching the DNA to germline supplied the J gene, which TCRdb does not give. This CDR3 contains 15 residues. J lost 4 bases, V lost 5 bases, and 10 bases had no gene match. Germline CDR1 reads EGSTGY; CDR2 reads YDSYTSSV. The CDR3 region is CATWVGLFSDWIKTF. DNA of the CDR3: TGTGCCACCTGGGTTGGTCTGTTTAGTGATTGGATCAAGACGTTT.

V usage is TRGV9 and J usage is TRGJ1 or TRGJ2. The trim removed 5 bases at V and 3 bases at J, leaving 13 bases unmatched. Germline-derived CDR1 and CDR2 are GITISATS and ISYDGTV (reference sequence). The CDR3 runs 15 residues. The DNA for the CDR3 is TGTGCCTTGTGGGTCCGTCGATCGGGTTATTATAAGAAACTCTTT. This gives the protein CALWVRRSGYYKKLF.

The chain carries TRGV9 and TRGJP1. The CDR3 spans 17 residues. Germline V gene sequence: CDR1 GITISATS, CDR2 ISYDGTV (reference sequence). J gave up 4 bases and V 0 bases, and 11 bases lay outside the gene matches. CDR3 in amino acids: CALWEVHHWGTGWFKIF. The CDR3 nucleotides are TGTGCCTTGTGGGAGGTGCATCATTGGGGCACTGGTTGGTTCAAGATATTT.

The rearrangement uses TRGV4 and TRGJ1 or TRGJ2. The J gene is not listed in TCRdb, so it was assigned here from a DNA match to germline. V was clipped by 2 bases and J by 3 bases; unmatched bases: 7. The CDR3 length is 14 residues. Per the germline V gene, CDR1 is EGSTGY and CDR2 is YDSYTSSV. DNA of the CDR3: TGTGCCACCTGGGATGATCCCTTTTATTATAAGAAACTCTTT. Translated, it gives CATWDDPFYYKKLF.

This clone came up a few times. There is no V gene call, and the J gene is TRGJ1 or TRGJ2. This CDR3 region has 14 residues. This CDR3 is CATWDRSHHYKKLF. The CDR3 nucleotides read TGTGCCACCTGGGACAGGAGCCACCATTATAAGAAACTCTTT.

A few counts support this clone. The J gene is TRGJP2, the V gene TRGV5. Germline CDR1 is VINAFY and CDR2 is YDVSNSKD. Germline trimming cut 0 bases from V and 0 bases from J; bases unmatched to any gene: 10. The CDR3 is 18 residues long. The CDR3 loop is CATWDRRGFYSSDWIKTF. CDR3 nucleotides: TGTGCCACCTGGGACAGGCGGGGTTTTTATAGTAGTGATTGGATCAAGACGTTT.

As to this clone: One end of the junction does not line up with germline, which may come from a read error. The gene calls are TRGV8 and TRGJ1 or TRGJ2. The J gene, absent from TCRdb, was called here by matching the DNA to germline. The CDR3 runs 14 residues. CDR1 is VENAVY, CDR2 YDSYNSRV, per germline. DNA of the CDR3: TGCGCCACCTGGGATATCGTAATATTATATAAGAAACTCTTT. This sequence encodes CATWDIVILYKKLF.

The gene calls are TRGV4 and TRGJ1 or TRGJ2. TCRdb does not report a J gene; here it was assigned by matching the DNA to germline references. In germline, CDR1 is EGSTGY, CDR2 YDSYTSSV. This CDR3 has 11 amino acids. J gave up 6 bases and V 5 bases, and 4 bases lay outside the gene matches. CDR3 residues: CATWGTYKKLF. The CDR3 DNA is TGTGCCACCTGGGGAACTTATAAGAAACTCTTT.

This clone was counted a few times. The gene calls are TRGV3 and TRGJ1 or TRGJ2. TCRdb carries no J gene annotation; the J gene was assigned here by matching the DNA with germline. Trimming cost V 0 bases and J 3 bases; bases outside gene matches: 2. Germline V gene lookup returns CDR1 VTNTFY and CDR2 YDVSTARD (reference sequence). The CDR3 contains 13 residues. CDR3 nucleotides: TGTGCCACCTGGGACAGGGTTTATTATAAGAAACTCTTT. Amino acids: CATWDRVYYKKLF.

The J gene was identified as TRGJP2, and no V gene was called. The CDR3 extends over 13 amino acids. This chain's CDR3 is CATFDVRDWIKTF. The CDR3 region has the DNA TGTGCCACCTTTGATGTGCGTGATTGGATCAAGACGTTT.

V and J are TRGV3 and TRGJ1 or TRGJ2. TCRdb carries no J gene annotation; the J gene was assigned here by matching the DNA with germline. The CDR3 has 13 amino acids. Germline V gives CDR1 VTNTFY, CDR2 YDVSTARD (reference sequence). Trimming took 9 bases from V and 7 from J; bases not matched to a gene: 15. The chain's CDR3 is CATPVSPNYKKLF. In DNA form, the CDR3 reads TGTGCCACCCCCGTGTCCCCAAACTATAAGAAACTCTTT.

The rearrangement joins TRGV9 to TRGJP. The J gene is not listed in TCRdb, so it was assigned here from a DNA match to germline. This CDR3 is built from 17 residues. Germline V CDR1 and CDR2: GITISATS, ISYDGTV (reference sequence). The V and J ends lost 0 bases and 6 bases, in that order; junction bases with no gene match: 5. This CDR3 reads CALWEVQRELGKKIKVF. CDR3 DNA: TGTGCCTTGTGGGAGGTGCAGCGAGAGTTGGGCAAAAAAATCAAGGTATTT.

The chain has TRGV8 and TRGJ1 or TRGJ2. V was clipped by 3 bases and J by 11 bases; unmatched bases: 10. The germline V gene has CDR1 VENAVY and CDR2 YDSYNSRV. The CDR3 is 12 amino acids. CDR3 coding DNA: TGTGCCACCTGGGATCCCTCTATGGAGAAACTCTTT. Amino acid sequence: CATWDPSMEKLF.

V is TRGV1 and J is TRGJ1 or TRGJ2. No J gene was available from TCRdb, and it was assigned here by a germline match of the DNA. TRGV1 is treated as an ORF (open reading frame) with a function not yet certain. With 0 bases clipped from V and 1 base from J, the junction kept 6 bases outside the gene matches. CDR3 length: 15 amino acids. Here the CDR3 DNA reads TGTGCCACCTGGGACAGGCCCGCAAATTATTATAAGAAACTCTTT. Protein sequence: CATWDRPANYYKKLF.